The rows below give T cell receptor beta chains drawn from one sample of a study of radiation and T cells in renal cell carcinoma. Here immunoSEQ multiplex PCR was the method, and the copy in TCRdb shows in-frame clones only, minus some. The sample includes roughly 100,000 clones, 75% to 90% of them seen just once. This sample comprised blood, obtained from a patient whose treatment included radiotherapy and nephrectomy. Receptor source: a man aged 45 to 65 with renal cell carcinoma. Both conserved end residues are part of each CDR3. The D gene is left open where the match is weak. Rows give clone size only sometimes, using once, few, many, or a class for an expanded clone.

d_gene: TRBD1
j_gene: TRBJ1-2
abundance: once
v_gene: TRBV6-6
CDR3aa: CASSYWGQSPDGYTF
CDR3nt: TGTGCCAGCAGTTACTGGGGACAGTCACCGGATGGCTACACCTTC

d_gene: NA
j_gene: TRBJ1-1
abundance: NA
v_gene: TRBV15
CDR3aa: CATSKHTATVTEAFF
CDR3nt: TGTGCCACCAGCAAACATACAGCGACAGTCACTGAAGCTTTCTTT

d_gene: NA
j_gene: TRBJ2-7
abundance: NA
v_gene: TRBV7-2
CDR3aa: CASSSGGGVNEQYF
CDR3nt: TGTGCCAGCAGCTCAGGAGGAGGCGTTAACGAGCAGTACTTC

d_gene: TRBD1
j_gene: TRBJ1-6
abundance: NA
v_gene: TRBV27
CDR3aa: CASRRQGSGNSPLHF
CDR3nt: TGTGCCAGCAGACGACAGGGCTCGGGTAATTCACCCCTCCACTTT

d_gene: NA
j_gene: TRBJ2-1
abundance: NA
v_gene: TRBV6-1
CDR3aa: CASSERGPYNEQFF
CDR3nt: TGTGCCAGCAGTGAGAGGGGTCCCTACAATGAGCAGTTCTTC

d_gene: TRBD1
j_gene: TRBJ1-1
abundance: few
v_gene: TRBV12-5
CDR3aa: CASGLQGANTEAFF
CDR3nt: TGTGCTAGTGGTTTACAGGGGGCGAACACTGAAGCTTTCTTT

d_gene: TRBD1
j_gene: TRBJ1-2
abundance: NA
v_gene: TRBV7-9
CDR3aa: CASSLNRGYGYTF
CDR3nt: TGTGCCAGCAGCTTGAACAGGGGCTATGGCTACACCTTC

d_gene: TRBD1
j_gene: TRBJ1-1
abundance: NA
v_gene: TRBV5-4
CDR3aa: CASSQGQVPPNTEAFF
CDR3nt: TGTGCCAGCAGTCAGGGACAGGTCCCTCCTAACACTGAAGCTTTCTTT

d_gene: NA
j_gene: TRBJ2-1
abundance: NA
v_gene: TRBV10-1
CDR3aa: CASSEWGGRGHEQFF
CDR3nt: TGCGCCAGCAGTGAGTGGGGGGGGCGCGGCCATGAGCAGTTCTTC

d_gene: NA
j_gene: TRBJ2-1
abundance: NA
v_gene: TRBV7-2
CDR3aa: CASSLAQQGEQFF
CDR3nt: TGTGCCAGCAGCTTAGCTCAACAGGGTGAGCAGTTCTTC

d_gene: NA
j_gene: TRBJ2-7
abundance: NA
v_gene: TRBV5-1
CDR3aa: CASSLVWGKSYEQYF
CDR3nt: TGCGCCAGCAGCTTGGTATGGGGCAAGTCCTACGAGCAGTACTTC